This entry lists 4 T cell receptor beta chains sequenced from one sample in a study of T-cell memory formation after mild COVID-19. TCRdb reanalysed the 5' RACE reads using MiXCR and keeps one entry per CDR3 protein. Of about 400,000 distinct CDR3 sequences in the sample, 20% to 25% were seen once. The sample taken for sequencing was PBMCs or a T cell subset sorted from them (not recorded which). Every receptor here comes from an adult woman who had mild COVID-19 (a few samples of this study predate the infection). Cell type and time point are not known.

This clonotype was seen a few times. The V and J genes are TRBV29-1 and TRBJ1-1, with D uncertain. The CDR3 sequence is 14 residues long. The germline CDR1 and CDR2 sequences are SQVTM and ANQGSEA. V was cut by 7 bases and J by 6 bases, with 21 bases left in between. CDR3 protein: CSAEGGDKLAEAFF. CDR3 DNA: TGCAGCGCCGAAGGTGGGGATAAATTAGCTGAAGCTTTCTTT.

There are a few counts of this clonotype. V and J are TRBV30 and TRBJ2-7, with 7 bases lining up with TRBD1. Germline lookup yields CDR1 GTSNPN and CDR2 SVGIG (reference sequence). This CDR3 comprises 15 residues. The ends lost 0 bases at V and 4 bases at J; junction bases unmatched: 9. As DNA, the CDR3 is TGTGCCTGGAGTGTTTCGGACAGGCCCTTTTACGAGCAGTACTTC. Encoded protein: CAWSVSDRPFYEQYF.

This clonotype was detected many times. The J gene is TRBJ2-5, the V gene TRBV7-3; D might be TRBD1 (6 bases). V was trimmed by 6 bases and J by 4 bases, leaving 12 bases between them. The CDR3 covers 13 residues. Germline lookup yields CDR1 SGHTA and CDR2 FQGTGA. The DNA for the CDR3 is TGTGCCAGCAGTTTTGTAGGGGGAGAGACCCAGTACTTC. Protein: CASSFVGGETQYF.

The chain has TRBV9 and TRBJ2-1; 14 bases align to TRBD2. V lost 4 bases to trimming and J lost 8 bases; unmatched junction nucleotides: 8. Germline CDR1 reads SGDLS; CDR2 reads YYNGEE. This CDR3 region has 16 residues. The CDR3 protein is CASSLHPGLAGDEQFF. In nucleotides, the CDR3 is TGTGCCAGCAGCCTACACCCGGGACTAGCGGGGGATGAGCAGTTCTTC.